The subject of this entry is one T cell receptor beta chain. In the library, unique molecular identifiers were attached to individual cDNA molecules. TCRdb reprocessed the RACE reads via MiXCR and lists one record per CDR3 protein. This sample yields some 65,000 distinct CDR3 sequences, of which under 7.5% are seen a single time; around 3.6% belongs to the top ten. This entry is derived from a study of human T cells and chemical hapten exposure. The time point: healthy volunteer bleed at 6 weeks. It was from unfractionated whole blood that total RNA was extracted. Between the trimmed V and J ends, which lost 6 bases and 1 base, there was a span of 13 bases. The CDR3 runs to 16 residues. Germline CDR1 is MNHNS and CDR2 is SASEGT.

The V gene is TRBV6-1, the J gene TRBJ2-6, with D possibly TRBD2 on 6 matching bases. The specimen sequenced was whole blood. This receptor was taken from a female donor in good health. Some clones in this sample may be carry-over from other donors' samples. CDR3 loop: CASSERRVSGANVLTF. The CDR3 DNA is TGTGCCAGCAGCGAGAGGAGGGTTTCTGGGGCCAACGTCCTGACTTTC.